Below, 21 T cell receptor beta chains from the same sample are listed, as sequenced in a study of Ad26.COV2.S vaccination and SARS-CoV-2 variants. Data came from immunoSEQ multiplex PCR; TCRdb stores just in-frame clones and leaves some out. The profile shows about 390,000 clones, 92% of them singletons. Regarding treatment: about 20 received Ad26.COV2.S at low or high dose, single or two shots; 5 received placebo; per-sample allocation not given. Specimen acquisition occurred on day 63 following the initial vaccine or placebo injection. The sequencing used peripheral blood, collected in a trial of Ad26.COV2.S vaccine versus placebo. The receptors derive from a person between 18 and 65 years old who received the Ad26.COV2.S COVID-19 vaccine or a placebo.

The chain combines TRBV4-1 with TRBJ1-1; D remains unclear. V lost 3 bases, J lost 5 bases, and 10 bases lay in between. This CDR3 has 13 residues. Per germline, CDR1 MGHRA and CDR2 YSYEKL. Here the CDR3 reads CASSQDLGTEAFF. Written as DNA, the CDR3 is TGCGCCAGCAGCCAGGACCTGGGGACTGAAGCTTTCTTT.

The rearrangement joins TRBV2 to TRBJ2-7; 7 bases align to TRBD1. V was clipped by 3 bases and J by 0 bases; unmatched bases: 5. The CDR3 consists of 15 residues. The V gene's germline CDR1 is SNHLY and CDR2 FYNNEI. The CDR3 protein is CASSDLGTASYEQYF. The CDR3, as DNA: TGTGCCAGCAGTGATCTCGGGACAGCCTCCTACGAGCAGTACTTC.

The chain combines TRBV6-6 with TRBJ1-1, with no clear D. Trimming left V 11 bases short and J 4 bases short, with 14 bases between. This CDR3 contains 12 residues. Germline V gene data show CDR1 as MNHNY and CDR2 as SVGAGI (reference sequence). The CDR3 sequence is CAGSWVGTEAFF. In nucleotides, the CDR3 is TGTGCCGGTAGCTGGGTCGGCACTGAAGCTTTCTTT.

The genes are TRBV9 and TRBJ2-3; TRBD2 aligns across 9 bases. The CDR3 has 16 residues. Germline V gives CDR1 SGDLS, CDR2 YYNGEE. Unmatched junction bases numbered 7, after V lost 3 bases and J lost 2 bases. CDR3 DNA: TGTGCCAGCAGCGCCTCACTAGCGGGTAACACAGATACGCAGTATTTT. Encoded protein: CASSASLAGNTDTQYF.

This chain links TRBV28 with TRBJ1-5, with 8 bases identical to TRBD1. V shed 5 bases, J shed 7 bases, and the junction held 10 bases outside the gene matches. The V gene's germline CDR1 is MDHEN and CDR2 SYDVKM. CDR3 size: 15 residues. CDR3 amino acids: CASSETGQVRQPQHF. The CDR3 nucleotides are TGTGCCAGCAGTGAAACGGGACAGGTCAGGCAGCCCCAGCATTTT.

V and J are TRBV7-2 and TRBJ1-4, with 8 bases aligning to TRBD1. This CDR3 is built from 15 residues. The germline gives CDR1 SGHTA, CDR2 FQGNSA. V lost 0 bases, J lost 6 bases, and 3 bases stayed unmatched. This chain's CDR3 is CASSLASGGDEKLFF. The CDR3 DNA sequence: TGTGCCAGCAGCTTAGCGTCAGGGGGCGATGAAAAACTGTTTTTT. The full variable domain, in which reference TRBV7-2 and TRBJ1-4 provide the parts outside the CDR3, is GAGVSQSPSNKVTEKGKDVELRCDPISGHTALYWYRQSLGQGLEFLIYFQGNSAPDKSGLPSDRFSAERTGGSVSTLTIQRTQQEDSAVYLCASSLASGGDEKLFFGSGTQLSVL.

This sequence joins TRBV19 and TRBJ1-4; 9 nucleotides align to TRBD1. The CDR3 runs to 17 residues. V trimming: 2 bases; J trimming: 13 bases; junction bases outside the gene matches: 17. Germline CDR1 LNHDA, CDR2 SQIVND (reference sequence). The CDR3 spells CASSIIRRGQGLSGLFF. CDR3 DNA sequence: TGTGCCAGTAGTATAATCCGGAGGGGACAGGGTCTGTCTGGACTGTTTTTT. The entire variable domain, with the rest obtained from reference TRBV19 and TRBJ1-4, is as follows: DGGITQSPKYLFRKEGQNVTLSCEQNLNHDAMYWYRQDPGQGLRLIYYSQIVNDFQKGDIAEGYSVSREKKESFPLTVTSAQKNPTAFYLCASSIIRRGQGLSGLFFGSGTQLSVL.

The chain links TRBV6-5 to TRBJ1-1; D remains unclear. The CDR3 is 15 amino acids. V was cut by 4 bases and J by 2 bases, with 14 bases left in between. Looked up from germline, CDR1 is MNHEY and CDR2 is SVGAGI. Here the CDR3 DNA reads TGTGCCAGCAGTTGGGAAGGCGCGGTCAACACTGAAGCTTTCTTT. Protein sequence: CASSWEGAVNTEAFF.

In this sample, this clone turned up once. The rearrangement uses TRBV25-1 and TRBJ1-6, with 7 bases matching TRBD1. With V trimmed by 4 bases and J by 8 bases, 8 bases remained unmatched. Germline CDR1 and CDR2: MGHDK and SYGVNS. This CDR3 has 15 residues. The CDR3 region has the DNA TGTGCCAGCAGTGGCATCCGGGACAGTTATTCACCCCTCCACTTT. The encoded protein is CASSGIRDSYSPLHF.

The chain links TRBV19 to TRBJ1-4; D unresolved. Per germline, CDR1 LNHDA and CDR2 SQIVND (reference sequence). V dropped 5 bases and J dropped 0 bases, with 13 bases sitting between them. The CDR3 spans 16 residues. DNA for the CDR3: TGTGCCAGTAGTGGTAGGACCTTTGCAACTAATGAAAAACTGTTTTTT. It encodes CASSGRTFATNEKLFF.

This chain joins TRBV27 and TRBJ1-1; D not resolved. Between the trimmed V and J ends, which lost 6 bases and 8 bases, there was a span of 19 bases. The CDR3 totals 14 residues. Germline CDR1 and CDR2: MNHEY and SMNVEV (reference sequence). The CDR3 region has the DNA TGTGCCAGCAGCTCCCCCGGGCGGACCGACGAAGCTTTCTTT. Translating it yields CASSSPGRTDEAFF.

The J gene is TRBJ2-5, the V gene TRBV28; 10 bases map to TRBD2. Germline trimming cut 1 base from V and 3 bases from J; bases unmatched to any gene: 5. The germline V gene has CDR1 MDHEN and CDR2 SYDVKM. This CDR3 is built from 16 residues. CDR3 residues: CASSLSGLAEEETQYF. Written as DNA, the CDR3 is TGTGCCAGCAGTTTATCTGGACTAGCGGAGGAAGAGACCCAGTACTTC.

The CDR3 loop reads CASSLVQGAGYGYTF. CDR3 DNA sequence: TGTGCCAGCAGCTTAGTTCAGGGGGCGGGCTATGGCTACACCTTC. V and J are TRBV7-9 and TRBJ1-2, with 8 bases that match TRBD1. The CDR3 has 15 amino acids. The germline V gene has CDR1 SEHNR and CDR2 FQNEAQ (reference sequence). V lost 1 base, J lost 4 bases, and 5 bases stayed unmatched. The whole variable domain, remainder taken from reference TRBV7-9 and TRBJ1-2, is DTGVSQNPRHKITKRGQNVTFRCDPISEHNRLYWYRQTLGQGPEFLTYFQNEAQLEKSRLLSDRFSAERPKGSFSTLEIQRTEQGDSAMYLCASSLVQGAGYGYTFGSGTRLTVV.

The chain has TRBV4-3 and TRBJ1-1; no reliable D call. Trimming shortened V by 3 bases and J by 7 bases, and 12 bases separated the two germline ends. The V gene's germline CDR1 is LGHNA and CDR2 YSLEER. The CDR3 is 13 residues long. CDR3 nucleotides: TGCGCCAGCAGCCACGGACGGAGATTTGAAGCTTTCTTT. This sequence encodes CASSHGRRFEAFF.

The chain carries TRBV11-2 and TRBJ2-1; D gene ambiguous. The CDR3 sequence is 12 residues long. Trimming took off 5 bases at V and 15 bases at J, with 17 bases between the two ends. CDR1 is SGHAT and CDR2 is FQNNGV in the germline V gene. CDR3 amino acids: CASSITGEQRFF. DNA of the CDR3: TGTGCCAGCAGCATAACCGGAGAGCAGAGGTTCTTC.

The CDR3 spells CASSLLEGGRLETQYF. In DNA, the CDR3 is TGTGCCAGCAGCTTACTTGAGGGGGGGCGTTTGGAGACCCAGTACTTC. The V and J genes are TRBV7-8 and TRBJ2-5; a possible D gene is TRBD2 (7 bases). V was shortened by 2 bases and J by 5 bases, with 18 bases between the two germline ends. The CDR3 has 16 residues. The germline CDR1 and CDR2 sequences are SGHVS and FQNEAQ.

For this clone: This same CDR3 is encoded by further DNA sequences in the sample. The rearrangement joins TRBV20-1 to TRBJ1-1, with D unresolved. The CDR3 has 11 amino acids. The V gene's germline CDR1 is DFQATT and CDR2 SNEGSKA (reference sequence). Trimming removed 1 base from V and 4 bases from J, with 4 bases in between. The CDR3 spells CSARAGTEAFF. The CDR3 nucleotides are TGCAGTGCTAGAGCGGGCACTGAAGCTTTCTTT.

CDR3 loop: CASSYEGFYGYTF. CDR3 sequence (DNA): TGTGCCAGCAGTTACGAAGGATTCTATGGCTACACCTTC. The V gene is TRBV6-5, the J gene TRBJ1-2; no firm D call. The CDR3 is 13 residues long. Germline V gene sequence: CDR1 MNHEY, CDR2 SVGAGI. Trimming removed 2 bases at V and 4 bases at J, with 8 bases between.

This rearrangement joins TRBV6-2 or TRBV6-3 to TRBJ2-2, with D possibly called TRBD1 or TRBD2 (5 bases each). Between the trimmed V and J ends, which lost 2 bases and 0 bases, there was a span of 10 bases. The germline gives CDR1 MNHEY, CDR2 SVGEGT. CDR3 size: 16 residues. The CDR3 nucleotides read TGTGCCAGCAGTTACCCGGGGCGGACGAACACCGGGGAGCTGTTTTTT. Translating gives CASSYPGRTNTGELFF.

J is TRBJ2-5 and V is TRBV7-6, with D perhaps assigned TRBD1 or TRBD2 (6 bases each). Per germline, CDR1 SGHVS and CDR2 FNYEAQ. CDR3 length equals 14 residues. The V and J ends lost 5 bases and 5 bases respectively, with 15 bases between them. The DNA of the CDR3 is TGTGCCAGCAGCCCCGGGGGAAGGGGGGAGACCCAGTACTTC. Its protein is CASSPGGRGETQYF. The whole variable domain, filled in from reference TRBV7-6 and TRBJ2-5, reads GAGVSQSPRYKVTKRGQDVALRCDPISGHVSLYWYRQALGQGPEFLTYFNYEAQQDKSGLPNDRFSAERPEGSISTLTIQRTEQRDSAMYRCASSPGGRGETQYFGPGTRLLVL.

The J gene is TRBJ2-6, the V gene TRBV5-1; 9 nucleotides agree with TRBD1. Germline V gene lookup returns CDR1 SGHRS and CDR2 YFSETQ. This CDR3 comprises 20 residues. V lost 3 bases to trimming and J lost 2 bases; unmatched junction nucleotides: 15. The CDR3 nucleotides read TGCGCCAGCAGCTCTTGGATACAGGGACAGGGATTGCCTGGGGCCAACGTCCTGACTTTC. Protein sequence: CASSSWIQGQGLPGANVLTF.